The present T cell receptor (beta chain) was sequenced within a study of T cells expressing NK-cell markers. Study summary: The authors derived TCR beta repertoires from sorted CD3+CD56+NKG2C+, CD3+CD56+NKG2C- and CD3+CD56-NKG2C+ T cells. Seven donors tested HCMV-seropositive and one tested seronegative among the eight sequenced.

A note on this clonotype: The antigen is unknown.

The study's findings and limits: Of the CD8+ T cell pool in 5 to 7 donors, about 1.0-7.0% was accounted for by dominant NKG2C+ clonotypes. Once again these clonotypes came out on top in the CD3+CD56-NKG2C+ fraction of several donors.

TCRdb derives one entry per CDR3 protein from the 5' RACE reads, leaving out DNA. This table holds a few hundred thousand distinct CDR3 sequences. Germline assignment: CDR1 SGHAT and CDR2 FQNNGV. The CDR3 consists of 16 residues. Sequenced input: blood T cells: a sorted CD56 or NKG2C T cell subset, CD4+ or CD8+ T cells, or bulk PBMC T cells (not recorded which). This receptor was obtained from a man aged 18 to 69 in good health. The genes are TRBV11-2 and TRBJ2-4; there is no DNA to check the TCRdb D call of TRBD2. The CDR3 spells CASSSPARGHKNIQYF. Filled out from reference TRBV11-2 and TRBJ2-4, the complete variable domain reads EAGVAQSPRYKIIEKRQSVAFWCNPISGHATLYWYQQILGQGPKLLIQFQNNGVVDDSQLPKDRFSAERLKGVDSTLKIQPAKLEDSAVYLCASSSPARGHKNIQYFGAGTRLSVL.